The T cell receptor beta chain under discussion was sequenced for a study of blood T cell repertoires in COVID-19. In the study's own analysis: The authors estimated nucleated cell counts from reference gene primer amplification. Generated by immunoSEQ multiplex PCR, the TCRdb table keeps only in-frame clones and is missing some. The DNA gave D and trimming, while V, J and clone size come from that table. The data contain some 400,000 clones, around 87% of them singletons. This CDR3 spans 14 amino acids. The ends lost 4 bases at V and 5 bases at J; junction bases unmatched: 7. Germline lookup yields CDR1 SGHNT and CDR2 YYREEE (reference sequence).

The clonotype was recovered from a human donor in a cohort sampled during active COVID-19. The genes are TRBV5-4 and TRBJ1-2, with 8 bases aligning to TRBD1. The sample comprised peripheral blood. The CDR3 sequence: CASSVQGAGYGYTF. The CDR3 nucleotides read TGTGCCAGCAGCGTGCAGGGGGCGGGGTATGGCTACACCTTC.